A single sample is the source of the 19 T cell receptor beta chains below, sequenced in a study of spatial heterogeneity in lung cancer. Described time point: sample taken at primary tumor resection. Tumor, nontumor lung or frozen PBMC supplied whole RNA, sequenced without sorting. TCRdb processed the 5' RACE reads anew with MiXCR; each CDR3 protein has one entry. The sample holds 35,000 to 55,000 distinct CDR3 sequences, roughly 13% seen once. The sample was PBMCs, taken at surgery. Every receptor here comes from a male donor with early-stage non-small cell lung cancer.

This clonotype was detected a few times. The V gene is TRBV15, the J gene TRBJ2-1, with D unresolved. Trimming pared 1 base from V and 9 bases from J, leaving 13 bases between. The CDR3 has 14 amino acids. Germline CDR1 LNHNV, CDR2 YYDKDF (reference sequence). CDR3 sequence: CATSRVNMGGEQFF. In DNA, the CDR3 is TGTGCCACCAGCAGAGTCAACATGGGCGGTGAGCAGTTCTTC.

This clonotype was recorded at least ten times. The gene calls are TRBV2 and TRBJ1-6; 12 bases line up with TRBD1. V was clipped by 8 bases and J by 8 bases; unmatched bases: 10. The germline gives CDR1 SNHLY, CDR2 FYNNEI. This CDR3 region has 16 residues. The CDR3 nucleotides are TGTGCCAGCGAGGGACAGGGGGCAGGGGTTGATTCACCCCTCCACTTT. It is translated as CASEGQGAGVDSPLHF. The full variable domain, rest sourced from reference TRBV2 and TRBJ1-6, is EPEVTQTPSHQVTQMGQEVILRCVPISNHLYFYWYRQILGQKVEFLVSFYNNEISEKSEIFDDQFSVERPDGSNFTLKIRSTKLEDSAMYFCASEGQGAGVDSPLHFGNGTRLTVT.

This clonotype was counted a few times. Here the CDR3 DNA reads TGTGCCAGCAGCCATAGACAGGGAATCACCGGGGAGCTGTTTTTT. Its protein product is CASSHRQGITGELFF. The chain uses TRBV3-1 and TRBJ2-2; 7 bases are a match to TRBD1. Germline V gives CDR1 LGHDT, CDR2 YNNKEL (reference sequence). The J segment lost 4 bases and the V segment lost 3 bases, leaving 5 bases of the junction unmatched. The CDR3 sequence is 15 residues long. Supplemented by reference TRBV3-1 and TRBJ2-2, the full variable domain reads DTAVSQTPKYLVTQMGNDKSIKCEQNLGHDTMYWYKQDSKKFLKIMFSYNNKELIINETVPNRFSPKSPDKAHLNLHINSLELGDSAVYFCASSHRQGITGELFFGEGSRLTVL.

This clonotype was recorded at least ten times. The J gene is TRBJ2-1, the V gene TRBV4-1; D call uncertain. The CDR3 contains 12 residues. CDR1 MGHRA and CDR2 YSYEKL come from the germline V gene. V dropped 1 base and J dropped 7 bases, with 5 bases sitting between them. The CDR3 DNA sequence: TGCGCCAGCAGCCAAGCTTTAAATGAGCAGTTCTTC. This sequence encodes CASSQALNEQFF.

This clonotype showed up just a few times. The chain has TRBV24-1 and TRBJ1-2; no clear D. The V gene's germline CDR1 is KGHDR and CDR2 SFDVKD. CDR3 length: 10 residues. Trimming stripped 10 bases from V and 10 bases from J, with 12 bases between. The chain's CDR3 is CATLSLNYTF. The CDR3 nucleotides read TGTGCCACTCTTTCCCTAAACTACACCTTC.

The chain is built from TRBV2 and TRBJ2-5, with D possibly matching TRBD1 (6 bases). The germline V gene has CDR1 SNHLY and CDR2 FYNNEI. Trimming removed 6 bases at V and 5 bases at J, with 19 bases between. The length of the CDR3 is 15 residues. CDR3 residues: CASRLARGRGETQYF. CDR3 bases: TGTGCCAGCAGACTCGCCAGGGGTAGGGGTGAGACCCAGTACTTC.

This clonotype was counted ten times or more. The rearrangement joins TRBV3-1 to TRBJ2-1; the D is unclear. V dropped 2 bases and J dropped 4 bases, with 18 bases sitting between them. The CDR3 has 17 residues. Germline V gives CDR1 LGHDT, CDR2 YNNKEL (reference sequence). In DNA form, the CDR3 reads TGTGCCAGCAGCCAAAAATCCCTCTTAGCAGGATACAATGAGCAGTTCTTC. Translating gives CASSQKSLLAGYNEQFF.

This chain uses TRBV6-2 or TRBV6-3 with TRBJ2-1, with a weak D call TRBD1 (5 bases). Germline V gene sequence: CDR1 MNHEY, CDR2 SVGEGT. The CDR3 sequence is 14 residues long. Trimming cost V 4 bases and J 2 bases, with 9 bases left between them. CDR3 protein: CASSLGVPYNEQFF. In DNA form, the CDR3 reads TGTGCCAGCAGTTTAGGGGTCCCCTACAATGAGCAGTTCTTC.

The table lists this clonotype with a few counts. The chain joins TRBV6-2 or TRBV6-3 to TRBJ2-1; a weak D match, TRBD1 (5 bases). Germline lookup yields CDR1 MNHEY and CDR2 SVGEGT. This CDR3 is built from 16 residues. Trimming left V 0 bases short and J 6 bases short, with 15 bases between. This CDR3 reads CASSYSMARASNEQFF. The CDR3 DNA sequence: TGTGCCAGCAGTTACTCCATGGCCAGGGCGAGCAATGAGCAGTTCTTC.

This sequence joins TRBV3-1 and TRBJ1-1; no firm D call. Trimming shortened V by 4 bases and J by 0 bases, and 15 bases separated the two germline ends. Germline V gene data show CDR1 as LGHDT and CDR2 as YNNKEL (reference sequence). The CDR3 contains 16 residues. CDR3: CASSPPGRAMNTEAFF. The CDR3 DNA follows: TGTGCCAGCAGCCCCCCCGGGAGAGCGATGAACACTGAAGCTTTCTTT.

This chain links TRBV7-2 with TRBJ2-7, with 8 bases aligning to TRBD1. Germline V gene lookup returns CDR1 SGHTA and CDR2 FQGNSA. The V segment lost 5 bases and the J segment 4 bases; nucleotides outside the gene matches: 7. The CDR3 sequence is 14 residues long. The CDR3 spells CASSLRQGWYEQYF. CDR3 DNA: TGTGCCAGCAGCCTCAGACAGGGGTGGTACGAGCAGTACTTC.

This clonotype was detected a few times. The CDR3 sequence is CASSQDFGQGFYEQYF. CDR3 DNA sequence: TGCGCCAGCAGCCAAGATTTCGGACAGGGTTTCTACGAGCAGTACTTC. The gene calls are TRBV4-3 and TRBJ2-7; the match to TRBD1 covers 8 bases. Losses at the gene ends were 0 bases for V and 3 bases for J; bases not matched to a gene: 7. Germline V gene sequence: CDR1 LGHNA, CDR2 YSLEER. This CDR3 region has 16 residues.

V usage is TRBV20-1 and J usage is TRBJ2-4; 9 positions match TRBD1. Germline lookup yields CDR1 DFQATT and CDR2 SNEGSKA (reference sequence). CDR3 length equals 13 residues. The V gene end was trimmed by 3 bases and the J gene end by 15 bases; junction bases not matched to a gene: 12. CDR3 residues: CSARDGQGPGGYF. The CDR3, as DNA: TGCAGTGCTAGGGACGGACAGGGGCCGGGGGGGTACTTC.

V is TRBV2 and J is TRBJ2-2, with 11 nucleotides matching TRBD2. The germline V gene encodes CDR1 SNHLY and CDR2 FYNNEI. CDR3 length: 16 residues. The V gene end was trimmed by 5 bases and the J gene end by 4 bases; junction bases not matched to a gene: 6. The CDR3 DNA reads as TGTGCCAGCAGTACGACTAGCGGGGAATTCACCGGGGAGCTGTTTTTT. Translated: CASSTTSGEFTGELFF.

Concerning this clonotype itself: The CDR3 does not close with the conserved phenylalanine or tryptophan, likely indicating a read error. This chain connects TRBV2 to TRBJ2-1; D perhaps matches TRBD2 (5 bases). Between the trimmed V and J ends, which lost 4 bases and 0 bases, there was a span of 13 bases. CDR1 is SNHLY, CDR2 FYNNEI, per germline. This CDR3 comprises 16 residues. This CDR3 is CASSGGWLTSYNEQFL. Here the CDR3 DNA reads TGTGCCAGCAGTGGAGGGTGGCTGACCTCCTACAATGAGCAGTTCTTA.

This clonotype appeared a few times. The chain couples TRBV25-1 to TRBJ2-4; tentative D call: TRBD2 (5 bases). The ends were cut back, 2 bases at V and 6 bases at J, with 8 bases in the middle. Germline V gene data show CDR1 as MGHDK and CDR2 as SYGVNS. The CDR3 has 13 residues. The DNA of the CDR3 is TGTGCCAGCAGTGAAGCTAGCAGAAACATTCAGTACTTC. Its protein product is CASSEASRNIQYF.

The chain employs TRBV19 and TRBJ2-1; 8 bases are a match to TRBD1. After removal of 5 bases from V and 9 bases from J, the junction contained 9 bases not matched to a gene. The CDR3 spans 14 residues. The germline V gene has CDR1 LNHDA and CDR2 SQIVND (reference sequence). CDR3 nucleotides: TGTGCCAGTAGTGTTCGACAGGGGTCGAGTGAGCAGTTCTTC. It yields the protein CASSVRQGSSEQFF.

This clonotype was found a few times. This CDR3 reads CASSGGGQGEQFF. The CDR3 DNA sequence: TGTGCCAGCAGCGGGGGGGGCCAGGGTGAGCAGTTCTTC. V usage is TRBV6-1 and J usage is TRBJ2-1; 8 bases agree with TRBD2. V gave up 6 bases and J gave up 9 bases; unmatched junction bases: 7. The CDR3 has 13 residues. Germline values: CDR1 MNHNS, CDR2 SASEGT.

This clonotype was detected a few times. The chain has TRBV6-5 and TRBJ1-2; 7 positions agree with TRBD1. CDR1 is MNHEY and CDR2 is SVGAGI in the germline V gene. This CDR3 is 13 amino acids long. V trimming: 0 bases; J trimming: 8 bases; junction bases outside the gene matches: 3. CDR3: CASSYSTGRGYTF. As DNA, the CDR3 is TGTGCCAGCAGTTACTCGACAGGGAGAGGCTACACCTTC.